This TCR beta chain stems from a study of identical twins. Trimming removed 5 bases at V and 4 bases at J, with 19 bases between. Germline V gene lookup returns CDR1 SGHNT and CDR2 YENEEA. This CDR3 has 16 amino acids. This clonotype was seen a few times. TCRdb reprocessed the 5' RACE reads via MiXCR and lists one record per CDR3 protein. The table shows 600,000 to 800,000 distinct CDR3 sequences, with approximately 22% occurring only once. These same records also appear under a second study, on T cells expressing NK-cell markers. That investigation notes: About 6 donors had dominant NKG2C+ clonotypes that comprised about 1.0-7.5% of their CD8+ T cells. Dominance of the CD3+CD56-NKG2C+ fraction by these clonotypes also held in several donors.

The specimen was PBMCs. The TCR originated in a woman aged 18 to 35 in good health. V and J are TRBV11-3 and TRBJ2-3; D is uncertain. The CDR3 is CASSPKVRSAPDTQYF. CDR3 in DNA: TGTGCCAGCAGCCCCAAGGTGCGTTCTGCCCCAGATACGCAGTATTTT.